This T cell receptor (beta chain) was sequenced during a study of monozygotic twins with cystic fibrosis. Study findings and constraints: Low clonality (median roughly 0.0099) suggested a mostly naive repertoire. Unrelated CF individuals shared fewer identical clonotypes than monozygotic CF twins.

Clones were read by immunoSEQ multiplex PCR, and TCRdb kept only the in-frame ones, dropping some. This repertoire shows 35,000 or so clones, around 82% found once; its top ten account for around 1.5%. The CDR3 spans 11 residues. Germline V CDR1 and CDR2: MDHEN, SYDVKM. V dropped 8 bases and J dropped 6 bases, with 8 bases sitting between them. A remark on this clone: The antigen is unknown.

This chain joins TRBV28 and TRBJ2-1; no definite D call. The TCR comes from a girl aged 2-10 years with cystic fibrosis. Sequenced material: blood. CDR3 protein: CASYSTNEQFF. The CDR3 nucleotides are TGTGCCAGCTACAGTACCAATGAGCAGTTCTTC.